This T cell receptor beta chain was recorded in a study of siplizumab effects on memory and regulatory T cells. The CDR3 length is 13 residues. Germline V CDR1 and CDR2: SEHNR, FQNEAQ (reference sequence). Between the trimmed V and J ends, which lost 4 bases and 0 bases, there was a span of 5 bases. The method was immunoSEQ multiplex PCR; TCRdb's version includes in-frame clones alone and lacks a portion of them. Among about 40,000 clones listed, around 90% were seen once. This chain joins TRBV7-9 and TRBJ2-3, with D perhaps matching TRBD1 or TRBD2 (5 bases each). The receptor's source is a human donor in good health. Sample: naive CD4+ T cells sorted from blood. CDR3 in amino acids: CASSWGSTDTQYF. CDR3 coding DNA: TGTGCCAGCAGCTGGGGGAGCACAGATACGCAGTATTTT.